This T cell receptor (beta chain) was profiled in a study of human T cells and chemical hapten exposure. The CDR3 runs to 15 residues. The V gene end was trimmed by 4 bases and the J gene end by 4 bases; junction bases not matched to a gene: 9. The V gene's germline CDR1 is SGHAT and CDR2 FQNNGV. TCRdb reanalysed the RACE reads using MiXCR and keeps one entry per CDR3 protein. Of 300,000 to 450,000 distinct CDR3 sequences in the sample, 4.8% were seen once. This clonotype was observed a few times. Time point indicated: patch test 1, 2 weeks after DPC sensitization. The treatment was: therapeutic diphenylcyclopropenone sensitization with weekly scalp DPC.

V usage is TRBV11-2 and J usage is TRBJ2-5; the match to TRBD1 covers 7 bases. Material: whole blood, obtained in connection with sensitization to the hapten diphenylcyclopropenone (DPC). The TCR sequence derives from a woman in her forties or fifties with alopecia areata. Some clones in this sample may be carry-over from other donors' samples. The CDR3: CASSSDRVNPETQYF. The DNA for the CDR3 is TGTGCCAGCAGCTCCGACAGGGTAAATCCAGAGACCCAGTACTTC.